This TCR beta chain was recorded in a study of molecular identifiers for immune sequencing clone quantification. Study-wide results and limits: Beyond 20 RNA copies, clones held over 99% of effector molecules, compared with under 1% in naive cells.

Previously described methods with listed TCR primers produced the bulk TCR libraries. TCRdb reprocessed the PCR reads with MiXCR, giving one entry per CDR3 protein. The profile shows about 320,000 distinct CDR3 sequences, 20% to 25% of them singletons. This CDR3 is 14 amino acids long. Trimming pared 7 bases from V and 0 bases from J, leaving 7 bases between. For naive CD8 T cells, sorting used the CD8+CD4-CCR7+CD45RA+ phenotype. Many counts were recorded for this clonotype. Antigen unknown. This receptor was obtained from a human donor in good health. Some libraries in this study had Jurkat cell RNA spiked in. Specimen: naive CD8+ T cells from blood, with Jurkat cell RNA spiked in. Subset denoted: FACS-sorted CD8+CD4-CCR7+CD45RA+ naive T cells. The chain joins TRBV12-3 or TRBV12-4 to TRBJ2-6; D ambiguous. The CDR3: CASKGNSGANVLTF. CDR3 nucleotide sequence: TGTGCCAGCAAGGGAAACTCTGGGGCCAACGTCCTGACTTTC.